This T cell receptor beta chain was sequenced during a study of blood T cells in healthy people across ages. Whole-study results and caveats: Higher diversity, along with more naive CD4+ cells, distinguished long-lived donors from aged donors. Estimates of diversity drawn from one million T cells were considered underestimates. Per-million-T-cell TCR beta diversity fell roughly linearly with age.

It was with a sample-barcoded 5' primer and a J-beta primer mix that a second PCR of roughly 7 to 12 cycles was run. TCRdb re-called the 5' RACE reads with MiXCR, one entry per CDR3 protein. Of around 780,000 distinct CDR3 sequences in the sample, about 26% were seen once. Turning to this clonotype: The antigen remains undetermined.

These data are also associated with another study on T cells of mothers and their children. That source notes: The donors comprised roughly 6 children and their three healthy Caucasian mothers.

The sample was blood. The receptor was isolated from a boy younger than 18 in good health.

CDR3 in DNA: TGTGCCAGCAGCGAACGGACTTATACCGGGGAGCTGTTTTTT. Its translation is CASSERTYTGELFF. The chain recombines TRBV9 with TRBJ2-2; a possible D gene is TRBD2 (5 bases). CDR1 and CDR2 from the germline V gene are SGDLS and YYNGEE. This CDR3 has 14 residues. V was shortened by 3 bases and J by 5 bases, with 11 bases between the two germline ends.